A selection of T cell receptor beta chains follows, all from one sample in a study of regulatory T cells in long-lasting Graves disease. TCRdb ran MiXCR on the multiplex PCR reads and lists one entry per CDR3 protein. The repertoire holds hundreds of thousands of distinct CDR3 sequences, 16% seen once, with around 19% in the top ten. This sample also appeared in a second study, on T cells in Graves' hyperthyroidism and ophthalmopathy.

This sample comprised peripheral blood mononuclear cells (PBMCs), obtained at new diagnosis, from a patient treated with antithyroid drugs. The receptor set was obtained from a woman aged 25 to 39 with Graves disease. Each CDR3 is given with its conserved first and last residue. Each record gives: clone size, J gene, V gene, D gene, CDR3 protein, CDR3 DNA. D genes are given only for firm matches. Expanded clones are given a class, and other clones once, few, many or no size at all.

>NA|TRBJ1-2|TRBV12-3/TRBV12-4|NA
CASMRRRLNYGYTF
TGTGCCAGCATGAGACGGAGACTTAACTATGGCTACACCTTC
>many|TRBJ1-5|TRBV20-1|TRBD1
CSARYTGEESQPQHF
TGCAGTGCTAGATATACAGGGGAAGAATCACAGCCCCAGCATTTT
>NA|TRBJ2-1|TRBV29-1|TRBD2
CSVKGTSGSLNEQFF
TGCAGCGTCAAAGGGACTAGCGGGAGCTTAAATGAGCAGTTCTTC
>NA|TRBJ2-5|TRBV24-1|NA
CATSDFAGLETQYF
TGTGCCACCAGTGATTTTGCCGGGTTGGAGACCCAGTACTTC
>many|TRBJ2-7|TRBV7-2|NA
CASSFRDPGYEQYF
TGTGCCAGCAGCTTCAGGGACCCCGGCTACGAGCAGTACTTC
>many|TRBJ1-2|TRBV28|TRBD1
CASSSGTGRGKF
TGTGCCAGCAGTAGCGGGACAGGGAGGGGAAAATTC
>many|TRBJ1-1|TRBV20-1|NA
CSASPTPEAFF
TGCAGTGCTTCCCCGACACCTGAAGCTTTCTTT
>many|TRBJ2-7|TRBV28|NA
CASSLGDEVHYEQYF
TGTGCCAGCAGTTTAGGTGATGAGGTACACTACGAGCAGTACTTC
>many|TRBJ1-5|TRBV28|NA
CASSFRLGNQPQHF
TGTGCCAGCAGTTTCCGACTAGGAAATCAGCCCCAGCATTTT
>NA|TRBJ2-5|TRBV28|NA
CASSYGGQQETQYF
TGTGCCAGCAGTTACGGGGGACAGCAAGAGACCCAGTACTTC
>NA|TRBJ2-5|TRBV28|NA
CASSFPTGTQYF
TGTGCCAGCAGCTTCCCGACGGGGACCCAGTACTTC
>few|TRBJ1-1|TRBV4-2|NA
CASSQAEGRGKTEAFF
TGTGCCAGCAGCCAGGCTGAGGGACGGGGGAAGACTGAAGCTTTCTTT
>many|TRBJ2-7|TRBV9|NA
CASSVGWQPYEQYF
TGTGCCAGCAGCGTGGGGTGGCAGCCCTACGAGCAGTACTTC
>many|TRBJ2-1|TRBV2|NA
CASSEELYNEQFF
TGTGCCAGCAGTGAAGAGCTCTACAATGAGCAGTTCTTC
>NA|TRBJ2-2|TRBV7-2|NA
CASTKRSSGNTGELFF
TGTGCCAGCACCAAGCGGAGTAGCGGTAACACCGGGGAGCTGTTTTTT
>many|TRBJ1-1|TRBV5-1|NA
CASSLDREDTEAFF
TGCGCCAGCAGCTTGGACAGGGAAGACACTGAAGCTTTCTTT
>many|TRBJ2-7|TRBV30|NA
CAWSSSGFGEQYF
TGTGCCTGGAGTTCCTCTGGATTCGGCGAGCAGTACTTC
>few|TRBJ1-2|TRBV20-1|NA
CSARNTQGRYGYTF
TGCAGTGCTAGAAATACACAGGGAAGATATGGCTACACCTTC
>many|TRBJ1-2|TRBV28|NA
CASSLTRQGDGYTF
TGTGCCAGCAGCTTAACCCGGCAGGGCGATGGCTACACCTTC
>NA|TRBJ2-1|TRBV7-3|TRBD2
CASSSTSGRVNEQFF
TGTGCCAGCAGCTCAACTAGCGGGAGGGTGAATGAGCAGTTCTTC
>few|TRBJ1-2|TRBV5-4|NA
CASSLTNPTYGYTF
TGTGCCAGCAGCTTGACTAACCCTACCTATGGCTACACCTTC
>few|TRBJ1-5|TRBV19|NA
CASREPGRSNQPQHF
TGTGCCAGTAGAGAACCGGGACGGAGCAATCAGCCCCAGCATTTT
>NA|TRBJ2-1|TRBV3-1|TRBD2
CASSPTSKGTSEQFF
TGTGCCAGCAGCCCCACTTCGAAGGGGACTAGCGAGCAGTTCTTC
>NA|TRBJ1-4|TRBV3-1|TRBD1
CASRHRGRTNEKLFF
TGTGCCAGCAGGCACAGGGGGCGGACTAATGAAAAACTGTTTTTT
>many|TRBJ1-1|TRBV28|NA
CASSPSPAEAFF
TGTGCCAGCAGTCCGAGTCCGGCTGAAGCTTTCTTT
>few|TRBJ2-7|TRBV20-1|TRBD1
CSATDRDFYEQYF
TGCAGTGCCACGGACAGGGATTTCTACGAGCAGTACTTC
>many|TRBJ2-5|TRBV28|NA
CASSLTAGDGTQYF
TGTGCCAGCAGTTTGACGGCAGGGGATGGGACCCAGTACTTC
>NA|TRBJ2-1|TRBV5-1|TRBD2
CASSLILAGLSSYNEQFF
TGCGCCAGCAGCTTGATACTAGCGGGACTTAGCTCCTACAATGAGCAGTTCTTC
>NA|TRBJ1-1|TRBV18|NA
CASSKKQVTTEAFF
TGTGCCAGCTCAAAGAAACAGGTTACCACTGAAGCTTTCTTT
>few|TRBJ2-3|TRBV11-2|TRBD2
CASSLEAGGSQSTQYF
TGTGCCAGCAGCTTAGAGGCGGGAGGAAGTCAGTCTACGCAGTATTTT
>many|TRBJ2-2|TRBV28|NA
CASTADFAGELFF
TGTGCCAGCACCGCGGATTTTGCCGGGGAGCTGTTTTTT